These 25 T cell receptor beta chains originate from one sample sequenced in a study of blood T cell repertoires in COVID-19. Profiled with immunoSEQ multiplex PCR; TCRdb holds only in-frame clones, not every one. The profile shows about 140,000 clones, 70% to 85% of them singletons. The sequencing sample was made of peripheral blood. Receptors were obtained from a man in his sixties with acute or convalescent COVID-19.

The chain recombines TRBV11-3 with TRBJ2-7; possibly TRBD1 for D (6 bases). Germline CDR1 and CDR2: SGHNT and YENEEA. The CDR3 is made up of 13 amino acids. Trimming removed 3 bases from V and 7 bases from J, with 13 bases in between. The CDR3 nucleotides read TGTGCCAGCAGCTTGGGGGCCGGGAATGAGCAGTACTTC. It codes for CASSLGAGNEQYF.

This clone was detected ten times or more. CDR3 sequence (DNA): TGTGCCGCCAAAAGCGGGAGGAGGGTTTGGGCTTTCTTT. This sequence encodes CAAKSGRRVWAFF. The rearrangement joins TRBV24-1 to TRBJ1-1; no definite D call. Germline-derived CDR1 and CDR2 are KGHDR and SFDVKD. This CDR3 spans 13 amino acids. Trimming cost V 12 bases and J 11 bases, with 24 bases left between them.

V usage is TRBV7-3 and J usage is TRBJ1-1, with D tentatively TRBD1 (5 bases). The CDR3 spans 15 residues. Germline V gene sequence: CDR1 SGHTA, CDR2 FQGTGA. Trimming removed 4 bases at V and 4 bases at J, with 16 bases between. This chain's CDR3 is CASSSKGGGITEAFF. Written as DNA, the CDR3 is TGTGCCAGCAGCTCCAAAGGCGGGGGTATCACTGAAGCTTTCTTT.

This chain uses TRBV28 with TRBJ2-7, with 7 bases aligning to TRBD1. CDR1 and CDR2 (germline): MDHEN, SYDVKM. V lost 7 bases to trimming and J lost 4 bases; unmatched junction nucleotides: 7. The CDR3 has 13 residues. The CDR3 DNA reads TGTGCCAGCAACCGGGACAGAAGATACGAGCAGTACTTC. Its protein product is CASNRDRRYEQYF. The whole variable domain, filled in from reference TRBV28 and TRBJ2-7, reads DVKVTQSSRYLVKRTGEKVFLECVQDMDHENMFWYRQDPGLGLRLIYFSYDVKMKEKGDIPEGYSVSREKKERFSLILESASTNQTSMYLCASNRDRRYEQYFGPGTRLTVT.

The gene calls are TRBV29-1 and TRBJ2-7, with 7 nucleotides matching TRBD2. The CDR3 totals 14 residues. Germline CDR1 and CDR2: SQVTM and ANQGSEA. Losses at the gene ends were 0 bases for V and 2 bases for J; bases not matched to a gene: 4. Here the CDR3 reads CSVEDPGGTYEQYF. The CDR3 region has the DNA TGCAGCGTTGAAGATCCGGGGGGTACCTACGAGCAGTACTTC.

CDR3 sequence (DNA): TGTGCCAGCTCTGGACAGTTGAACACTGAAGCTTTCTTT. It yields the protein CASSGQLNTEAFF. V usage is TRBV18 and J usage is TRBJ1-1; tentatively, D is TRBD1 (6 bases). Trimming removed 6 bases at V and 0 bases at J, with 8 bases between. The length of the CDR3 is 13 residues. Germline V gives CDR1 KGHSH, CDR2 LQKENI. The full variable domain, in which reference TRBV18 and TRBJ1-1 provide the parts outside the CDR3, is NAGVMQNPRHLVRRRGQEARLRCSPMKGHSHVYWYRQLPEEGLKFMVYLQKENIIDESGMPKERFSAEFPKEGPSILRIQQVVRGDSAAYFCASSGQLNTEAFFGQGTRLTVV.

The chain employs TRBV19 and TRBJ1-1; no clear D. CDR1 is LNHDA and CDR2 is SQIVND in the germline V gene (reference sequence). CDR3 length: 15 amino acids. Between the trimmed V and J ends, which lost 1 base and 4 bases, there was a span of 13 bases. In nucleotides, the CDR3 is TGTGCCAGTAGTATAGGCGCAGGTGTCGGCACTGAAGCTTTCTTT. Residues: CASSIGAGVGTEAFF.

This clone is a singleton in its sample. The DNA for the CDR3 is TGTGCCAGCTCACCACGGAGGGCCCCACGCACCGGGGAGCTGTTTTTT. Residues: CASSPRRAPRTGELFF. The rearrangement joins TRBV18 to TRBJ2-2, with a tentative D call TRBD2 (6 bases). The CDR3 loop spans 16 amino acids. Trimming stripped 1 base from V and 4 bases from J, with 13 bases between. The germline V gene has CDR1 KGHSH and CDR2 LQKENI.

The chain carries TRBV29-1 and TRBJ1-2; 9 positions agree with TRBD1. The germline V gene encodes CDR1 SQVTM and CDR2 ANQGSEA. V dropped 6 bases and J dropped 4; count of bases not matched to a gene: 18. The CDR3 has 17 residues. The CDR3 spells CSVIAGTGFSPLYGYTF. CDR3 nucleotides: TGCAGCGTCATAGCGGGGACAGGGTTTTCCCCCCTCTATGGCTACACCTTC. The complete variable domain, with remaining parts taken from reference TRBV29-1 and TRBJ1-2, reads SAVISQKPSRDICQRGTSLTIQCQVDSQVTMMFWYRQQPGQSLTLIATANQGSEATYESGFVIDKFPISRPNLTFSTLTVSNMSPEDSSIYLCSVIAGTGFSPLYGYTFGSGTRLTVV.

The rearrangement links TRBV30 to TRBJ2-7; 10 nucleotides agree with TRBD1. There are 14 residues in the CDR3. V lost 2 bases and J lost 6; bases outside the gene matches: 7. Germline V CDR1 and CDR2: GTSNPN, SVGIG (reference sequence). DNA for the CDR3: TGTGCCTGGAGTCCTCTGGGACAGGGGCGCGAGCAGTACTTC. The encoded protein is CAWSPLGQGREQYF.

The chain links TRBV28 to TRBJ1-5; D uncertain. The V and J ends lost 5 bases and 6 bases respectively, with 17 bases between them. In germline, CDR1 is MDHEN, CDR2 SYDVKM. CDR3 length equals 15 residues. Here the CDR3 DNA reads TGTGCCAGCAGTGTCCGAGCCGGCCGAGGTCAGCCCCAGCATTTT. As protein: CASSVRAGRGQPQHF.

This chain uses TRBV28 with TRBJ2-7; D call uncertain. Germline V gives CDR1 MDHEN, CDR2 SYDVKM. The CDR3 spans 14 residues. The V end was cut by 4 bases, the J end by 3 bases, with 13 bases between. The CDR3: CASSSTSLDYEQYF. DNA of the CDR3: TGTGCCAGCAGTTCGACTTCGCTCGACTACGAGCAGTACTTC.

The rearrangement joins TRBV2 to TRBJ2-3; D might be TRBD1 (6 bases). Germline CDR1 and CDR2: SNHLY and FYNNEI. This CDR3 contains 15 residues. V was trimmed by 1 base and J by 0 bases, leaving 8 bases between them. CDR3 DNA sequence: TGTGCCAGCAGTGAAGGACAGGAGAGCACAGATACGCAGTATTTT. Protein sequence: CASSEGQESTDTQYF.

This chain uses TRBV18 with TRBJ1-5; TRBD1 matches 11 bases. The trim removed 3 bases at V and 6 bases at J, leaving 7 bases unmatched. The CDR3 spans 16 residues. CDR1 is KGHSH, CDR2 LQKENI, per germline. For the CDR3, the DNA is TGTGCCAGCTCACCTTCTCGGACAGGGGGCGTTCAGCCCCAGCATTTT. It codes for CASSPSRTGGVQPQHF. Combining the CDR3 with reference TRBV18 and TRBJ1-5 gives the whole variable domain NAGVMQNPRHLVRRRGQEARLRCSPMKGHSHVYWYRQLPEEGLKFMVYLQKENIIDESGMPKERFSAEFPKEGPSILRIQQVVRGDSAAYFCASSPSRTGGVQPQHFGDGTRLSIL.

The sample holds one count of this clone. The gene calls are TRBV7-8 and TRBJ1-5, with D unclear. V was shortened by 1 base and J by 3 bases, with 13 bases between the two germline ends. Germline V gene sequence: CDR1 SGHVS, CDR2 FQNEAQ. The CDR3 runs to 16 residues. The CDR3: CASSLVLGPYNQPQHF. The CDR3 DNA reads as TGTGCCAGCAGCTTAGTACTAGGCCCCTACAATCAGCCCCAGCATTTT.

This rearrangement joins TRBV27 to TRBJ1-3; D unresolved. V was trimmed by 6 bases and J by 4 bases, leaving 10 bases between them. The germline V gene encodes CDR1 MNHEY and CDR2 SMNVEV (reference sequence). The CDR3 length is 13 residues. The CDR3 loop reads CASSDSQGNTIYF. The CDR3 nucleotides are TGTGCCAGCAGCGACTCCCAAGGAAACACCATATATTTT.

The CDR3 region has the DNA TGTGCCAGCAGTTACCGACTCTTCACAGATACGCAGTATTTT. Protein sequence: CASSYRLFTDTQYF. The V call is TRBV6-2 or TRBV6-3, the J call TRBJ2-3; D is ambiguous. Germline V gene lookup returns CDR1 MNHEY and CDR2 SVGEGT. This CDR3 spans 14 amino acids. V was pared by 2 bases and J by 2 bases, with 8 bases between.

This clone was counted a single time. The V and J genes are TRBV12-3 or TRBV12-4 and TRBJ1-5; D possibly corresponds to TRBD1 (6 bases). Trimming stripped 6 bases from V and 7 bases from J, with 13 bases between. CDR3 length: 13 amino acids. CDR3 in amino acids: CASSPWGQQPQHF. The CDR3 bases are TGTGCCAGCAGCCCATGGGGACAACAGCCCCAGCATTTT.

This clone was detected once. The gene calls are TRBV5-6 and TRBJ2-2; D is uncertain. V was trimmed by 0 bases and J by 2 bases, leaving 5 bases between them. This CDR3 is 14 amino acids long. CDR1 and CDR2 from the germline V gene are SGHDT and YYEEEE. In DNA, the CDR3 is TGTGCCAGCAGCTTGGTGAGCAACACCGGGGAGCTGTTTTTT. Translated, it gives CASSLVSNTGELFF.

V is TRBV5-1 and J is TRBJ2-7, with D possibly matching TRBD2 (5 bases). Trimming cost V 4 bases and J 3 bases, with 8 bases left between them. Per the germline V gene, CDR1 is SGHRS and CDR2 is YFSETQ. There are 12 residues in the CDR3. The CDR3 loop reads CASSTLGYEQYF. The DNA for the CDR3 is TGCGCCAGCAGCACACTAGGCTACGAGCAGTACTTC.

This clone turned up a few times. The J gene is TRBJ1-3, the V gene TRBV7-2, with unresolved D. The germline V gene has CDR1 SGHTA and CDR2 FQGNSA. The V end lost 1 base, the J end lost 0 bases, and 4 bases lay between the germline ends. The CDR3 consists of 14 residues. DNA for the CDR3: TGTGCCAGCAGCTTAGGGAGCTCTGGAAACACCATATATTTT. The encoded protein is CASSLGSSGNTIYF. Based on the CDR3 plus reference TRBV7-2 and TRBJ1-3, the full variable domain is GAGVSQSPSNKVTEKGKDVELRCDPISGHTALYWYRQSLGQGLEFLIYFQGNSAPDKSGLPSDRFSAERTGGSVSTLTIQRTQQEDSAVYLCASSLGSSGNTIYFGEGSWLTVV.

V gene TRBV2 combines with J gene TRBJ1-3, with a weak D call TRBD1 (5 bases). In germline, CDR1 is SNHLY, CDR2 FYNNEI. The V end was cut by 9 bases, the J end by 1 base, with 7 bases between. This CDR3 is built from 12 residues. The CDR3 region is CASQGSGNTIYF. The CDR3, as DNA: TGTGCCAGTCAGGGTTCTGGAAACACCATATATTTT.

The CDR3 bases are TGTGCCAGCAGCTTAGCGGGACTAGCTACCAATGAGCAGTTCTTC. Its translation is CASSLAGLATNEQFF. This chain joins TRBV11-1 and TRBJ2-1, with 9 bases identical to TRBD2. Germline assignment: CDR1 SGHAT and CDR2 FQDESV (reference sequence). V dropped 0 bases and J dropped 6; count of bases not matched to a gene: 3. This CDR3 spans 15 amino acids.

This clone has just one count. CDR3 in amino acids: CASSLVTGGSYGYTF. In nucleotides, the CDR3 is TGTGCCAGCAGCTTAGTAACGGGGGGAAGCTATGGCTACACCTTC. The genes are TRBV11-2 and TRBJ1-2, with D perhaps matching TRBD1 (5 bases). Germline assignment: CDR1 SGHAT and CDR2 FQNNGV. V was clipped by 1 base and J by 4 bases, with 13 bases between them. The CDR3 covers 15 residues.

V usage is TRBV11-2 and J usage is TRBJ2-7, with 7 bases that match TRBD2. The CDR3 runs 14 residues. Germline CDR1 reads SGHAT; CDR2 reads FQNNGV. J was trimmed by 7 bases and V by 7 bases; bases with no gene match: 13. CDR3: CASTSGGVLEEQYF. CDR3 sequence (DNA): TGTGCCAGCACCTCTGGGGGGGTTTTGGAAGAGCAGTACTTC.